The T cell receptor beta chain under discussion was sequenced for a study of cytomegalovirus exposure and HLA in healthy donors. Overall study context: Within the Caucasian-associated ancestry cluster were around 81% of the roughly 400 genotyped donors.

With 60 Vbeta and 13 Jbeta primers, the PCR was carried out. Assay used: immunoSEQ multiplex PCR; TCRdb lists only in-frame clones, some missing. The table has about 85,000 clones, around 74% seen once. Losses at the gene ends were 0 bases for V and 8 bases for J; bases not matched to a gene: 13. The V gene's germline CDR1 is SGHNT and CDR2 YYREEE (reference sequence). The CDR3 consists of 16 residues. The chain uses TRBV5-4 and TRBJ1-1; the match to TRBD1 covers 7 bases. Source material: PBMCs. This sequence originates from a boy between 10 and 17 years old in good health and CMV-seronegative. The CDR3 here is CASSLAILQGVREAFF. CDR3 coding DNA: TGTGCCAGCAGCTTGGCTATCCTGCAGGGGGTAAGGGAAGCTTTCTTT. Looking up the rest from reference TRBV5-4 and TRBJ1-1 gives the full variable domain: ETGVTQSPTHLIKTRGQQVTLRCSSQSGHNTVSWYQQALGQGPQFIFQYYREEENGRGNFPPRFSGLQFPNYSSELNVNALELDDSALYLCASSLAILQGVREAFFGQGTRLTVV.